These 15 T cell receptor beta chains came from one sample sequenced in a study of regulatory T cells in long-lasting Graves disease. As to time point: persistent/refractory GD, antithyroid drugs over 5 years with positive TRAb. TCR sequences were obtained from RNA taken from PBMCs. Sequencing libraries for TCR beta were prepared with iRepertoire HTBI primers and Arm-PCR of CDR3 regions. TCRdb ran MiXCR on the multiplex PCR reads and lists one entry per CDR3 protein. The table has 650,000 to 850,000 distinct CDR3 sequences, 30% seen once. Sequenced here: peripheral blood mononuclear cells (PBMCs), sampled when the disease was refractory, from a patient treated with antithyroid drugs. The receptors derive from a female donor with Graves disease.

This rearrangement joins TRBV30 to TRBJ1-6; D possibly corresponds to TRBD1 (6 bases). The CDR3 contains 14 residues. CDR1 and CDR2 (germline): GTSNPN, SVGIG (reference sequence). Trimming took off 4 bases at V and 7 bases at J, with 14 bases between the two ends. The CDR3 reads CAWNGRGWNSPLHF. The CDR3 DNA reads as TGTGCCTGGAATGGCAGGGGATGGAATTCACCCCTCCACTTT.

The chain uses TRBV5-5 and TRBJ1-1, with D perhaps matching TRBD1 (6 bases). This CDR3 has 15 residues. The V end was cut by 2 bases, the J end by 0 bases, with 11 bases between. Per the germline V gene, CDR1 is SGHKS and CDR2 is YYEKEE (reference sequence). In DNA form, the CDR3 reads TGTGCCAGCAGCTTTTCAGGGGCCGTGAACACTGAAGCTTTCTTT. This codes for CASSFSGAVNTEAFF.

This clonotype was seen at least ten times. V and J are TRBV5-6 and TRBJ1-1; D is ambiguous. CDR3 length equals 16 residues. V was trimmed by 1 base and J by 4 bases, leaving 17 bases between them. From germline, CDR1 is SGHDT and CDR2 YYEEEE. CDR3 sequence: CASSLFAGLGSTEAFF. CDR3 sequence (DNA): TGTGCCAGCAGCTTGTTTGCGGGGTTAGGGAGCACTGAAGCTTTCTTT.

This clonotype was found many times. V usage is TRBV28 and J usage is TRBJ1-4; no definite D call. CDR1 is MDHEN, CDR2 SYDVKM, per germline. Trimming removed 8 bases from V and 0 bases from J, with 13 bases in between. The CDR3 runs to 15 residues. This CDR3 is CASGDRIATNEKLFF. CDR3 coding DNA: TGTGCCAGCGGAGACCGGATAGCAACTAATGAAAAACTGTTTTTT.

This clonotype was recorded once. The chain carries TRBV20-1 and TRBJ2-2; no clear D gene. The germline V gene encodes CDR1 DFQATT and CDR2 SNEGSKA (reference sequence). V lost 3 bases and J lost 7, with 12 bases in between. The CDR3 spans 13 residues. The CDR3: CSASQTVGGELFF. The CDR3 DNA reads TGCAGTGCTAGCCAGACCGTTGGCGGGGAGCTGTTTTTT.

The chain links TRBV3-1 to TRBJ1-1; TRBD1 matches at 8 bases. Per the germline V gene, CDR1 is LGHDT and CDR2 is YNNKEL (reference sequence). Unmatched junction bases numbered 2, after V lost 1 base and J lost 1 base. The CDR3 length is 15 residues. CDR3: CASSQAGTGNTEAFF. The CDR3 DNA reads as TGTGCCAGCAGCCAAGCCGGGACAGGGAACACTGAAGCTTTCTTT.

This clonotype was seen ten or more times. V is TRBV6-1 and J is TRBJ2-5, with D possibly matching TRBD2 (7 bases). This CDR3 comprises 18 residues. The germline V gene has CDR1 MNHNS and CDR2 SASEGT. The ends were cut back, 6 bases at V and 4 bases at J, with 27 bases in the middle. The CDR3 bases are TGTGCCAGCAGCACACCCGACATAGGGTACGGGGGGCTAGAGACCCAGTACTTC. This encodes CASSTPDIGYGGLETQYF.

This clonotype was counted many times. V gene TRBV20-1 combines with J gene TRBJ1-5; the D is unclear. Germline assignment: CDR1 DFQATT and CDR2 SNEGSKA (reference sequence). V was clipped by 0 bases and J by 1 base, with 7 bases between them. The CDR3 runs 14 residues. In nucleotides, the CDR3 is TGCAGTGCTAGAGATCAGCTAAGCAATCAGCCCCAGCATTTT. Protein sequence: CSARDQLSNQPQHF.

There are a few counts of this clonotype. This CDR3 reads CASSFRQLGGETQYF. CDR3 nucleotides: TGTGCCAGCAGCTTTCGGCAGCTGGGGGGGGAGACCCAGTACTTC. The chain has TRBV5-6 and TRBJ2-5, with TRBD2 matching 7 bases. CDR1 is SGHDT, CDR2 YYEEEE, per germline. The CDR3 sequence is 15 residues long. V shed 2 bases, J shed 5 bases, and the junction held 9 bases outside the gene matches.

This clonotype occurred a few times. The rearrangement uses TRBV9 and TRBJ1-1; D unclear. Between the trimmed V and J ends, which lost 3 bases and 6 bases, there was a span of 18 bases. Per germline, CDR1 SGDLS and CDR2 YYNGEE. This CDR3 region has 15 residues. The DNA for the CDR3 is TGTGCCAGCAGCGCTGATCCCCCCGGGAGAGCTGAAGCTTTCTTT. Its protein is CASSADPPGRAEAFF.

The chain links TRBV6-2 or TRBV6-3 to TRBJ2-7; 13 nucleotides agree with TRBD2. V shed 1 base, J shed 6 bases, and the junction held 21 bases outside the gene matches. Germline V gene sequence: CDR1 MNHEY, CDR2 SVGEGT. The length of the CDR3 is 21 residues. CDR3: CASSYYSPTSGRRGGLTEQYF. Here the CDR3 DNA reads TGTGCCAGCAGTTACTACTCCCCGACTAGCGGGAGGAGGGGGGGGTTGACCGAGCAGTACTTC.

This clonotype has just a few counts. The chain joins TRBV5-5 to TRBJ2-2; D possibly uses TRBD1 or TRBD2 (6 bases each). Germline CDR1 is SGHKS and CDR2 is YYEKEE (reference sequence). The CDR3 totals 15 residues. V gave up 0 bases and J gave up 6 bases, with 12 bases separating them. CDR3 sequence (DNA): TGTGCCAGCAGCTTGGTCGACGGGGGCGCCGGGGAGCTGTTTTTT. Residues: CASSLVDGGAGELFF.

This clonotype turned up a few times. The CDR3 coding sequence is TGTGCCAGCAGCTTAGATTTCCAGGTTCAAGAGACCCAGTACTTC. Its translation: CASSLDFQVQETQYF. The rearrangement uses TRBV11-2 and TRBJ2-5; D uncertain. Germline values: CDR1 SGHAT, CDR2 FQNNGV. The CDR3 has 15 residues. Trimming pared 0 bases from V and 2 bases from J, leaving 10 bases between.

Many counts were recorded for this clonotype. The gene calls are TRBV2 and TRBJ1-2; D possibly corresponds to TRBD1 (5 bases). The germline V and J ends were trimmed by 5 bases and 4 bases, with 14 bases remaining between them. CDR1 and CDR2 from the germline V gene are SNHLY and FYNNEI. The CDR3 length is 14 residues. The CDR3 nucleotides are TGTGCCAGCAGTTCCGGACACAATGCCTATGGCTACACCTTC. This encodes CASSSGHNAYGYTF.

This clonotype was seen repeatedly, ten times or more. This chain joins TRBV29-1 and TRBJ1-1; a possible D gene is TRBD1 (5 bases). Germline assignment: CDR1 SQVTM and CDR2 ANQGSEA. CDR3 length: 14 residues. The V and J ends lost 6 bases and 1 base respectively, with 15 bases between them. The DNA of the CDR3 is TGCAGCGTCCTCGGGACGGGGGGGAACACTGAAGCTTTCTTT. Its translation is CSVLGTGGNTEAFF.